Below, 11 T cell receptor beta chains from the same sample are listed, as sequenced in a study of technical replicates of blood from a handful of donors. Some clones are missing from TCRdb's copy, which holds only in-frame ones; the method was immunoSEQ multiplex PCR. Seen here are roughly 83,000 clones, approximately 92% observed once, and the top ten hold 0.25%. The specimen was T cells isolated from PBMCs. These receptors were obtained from a human donor in good health.

The V and J genes are TRBV7-9 and TRBJ2-1, with 7 bases fitting TRBD1. Germline V lookup: CDR1 SEHNR, CDR2 FQNEAQ (reference sequence). After removal of 5 bases from V and 8 bases from J, the junction contained 9 bases not matched to a gene. This CDR3 has 14 amino acids. CDR3 in amino acids: CASSRQGVQDEQFF. For the CDR3, the DNA is TGTGCCAGCAGCCGCCAGGGGGTCCAGGATGAGCAGTTCTTC.

This rearrangement joins TRBV4-1 to TRBJ2-7; tentative D call: TRBD2 (6 bases). The V gene lost 0 bases and the J gene lost 1 base, with 13 bases spanning the gap. The CDR3 covers 16 residues. In germline, CDR1 is MGHRA, CDR2 YSYEKL. This CDR3 reads CASSQEAGSWSYEQYF. CDR3 DNA: TGCGCCAGCAGCCAAGAGGCCGGGAGCTGGTCCTACGAGCAGTACTTC.

CDR3: CASSLGSSGTAETQYF. The CDR3 coding sequence is TGTGCCAGCAGCTTAGGCTCTAGCGGGACGGCAGAGACCCAGTACTTC. The chain carries TRBV7-9 and TRBJ2-5, with 9 bases lining up with TRBD2. The CDR3 has 16 amino acids. Looked up from germline, CDR1 is SEHNR and CDR2 is FQNEAQ (reference sequence). Germline trimming cut 1 base from V and 4 bases from J; bases unmatched to any gene: 7.

The chain couples TRBV5-1 to TRBJ2-7; 8 nucleotides line up with TRBD1. Germline CDR1 is SGHRS and CDR2 is YFSETQ. Trimming removed 5 bases from V and 3 bases from J; junction bases left unmatched: 7. This CDR3 is 14 amino acids long. For the CDR3, the DNA is TGCGCCAGCAGAGCTGACAGGGGATACTACGAGCAGTACTTC. Amino acid sequence: CASRADRGYYEQYF.

The genes are TRBV2 and TRBJ2-2, with D hard to call. This CDR3 has 13 amino acids. Germline V gene data show CDR1 as SNHLY and CDR2 as FYNNEI. V was clipped by 2 bases and J by 7 bases, with 8 bases between them. The DNA for the CDR3 is TGTGCCAGCAGTGAATATCGCGGCGGGGAGCTGTTTTTT. It encodes CASSEYRGGELFF.

CDR3 nucleotides: TGTGCCAGCAGTGAAAACCCCGGGACATCTAGCAATCAGCCCCAGCATTTT. Amino acids: CASSENPGTSSNQPQHF. The chain carries TRBV6-1 and TRBJ1-5; perhaps TRBD1 as D (6 bases). The CDR3 covers 17 residues. V gave up 2 bases and J gave up 0 bases, with 14 bases separating them. Germline CDR1 MNHNS, CDR2 SASEGT.

The genes are TRBV7-9 and TRBJ2-3; 7 nucleotides agree with TRBD2. Losses at the gene ends were 3 bases for V and 0 bases for J; bases not matched to a gene: 6. The CDR3 covers 16 residues. CDR1 is SEHNR, CDR2 FQNEAQ, per germline (reference sequence). The CDR3 DNA reads TGTGCCAGCAGCTTGTTAGCGGGTACTAGCACAGATACGCAGTATTTT. Translation: CASSLLAGTSTDTQYF.

J is TRBJ1-2 and V is TRBV7-2, with D unresolved. The CDR3 extends over 14 amino acids. V lost 4 bases and J 0 bases, leaving 9 bases between the germline ends. Germline V CDR1 and CDR2: SGHTA, FQGNSA. The CDR3 DNA reads as TGTGCCAGCAGCTCATACAGAGCTAACTATGGCTACACCTTC. It yields the protein CASSSYRANYGYTF.

The chain employs TRBV15 and TRBJ2-2; D uncertain. This CDR3 is built from 14 residues. Trimming pared 0 bases from V and 4 bases from J, leaving 6 bases between. CDR1 and CDR2 from the germline V gene are LNHNV and YYDKDF (reference sequence). CDR3 loop: CATSRDLITGELFF. The CDR3 DNA is TGTGCCACCAGCAGAGATTTAATCACCGGGGAGCTGTTTTTT. The whole variable domain, remainder taken from reference TRBV15 and TRBJ2-2, is DAMVIQNPRYQVTQFGKPVTLSCSQTLNHNVMYWYQQKSSQAPKLLFHYYDKDFNNEADTPDNFQSRRPNTSFCFLDIRSPGLGDTAMYLCATSRDLITGELFFGEGSRLTVL.

The chain couples TRBV28 to TRBJ1-5; no definite D call. This CDR3 region has 14 residues. V was pared by 6 bases and J by 1 base, with 10 bases between. The germline CDR1 and CDR2 sequences are MDHEN and SYDVKM. CDR3 region: CASRPRESNQPQHF. Here the CDR3 DNA reads TGTGCCAGCAGACCTAGAGAGAGCAATCAGCCCCAGCATTTT.

The V gene is TRBV7-9, the J gene TRBJ1-1; possible D gene TRBD1, 5 bases. The CDR3 consists of 12 residues. Germline loops: CDR1 SEHNR, CDR2 FQNEAQ (reference sequence). The V gene lost 4 bases and the J gene lost 7 bases, with 10 bases spanning the gap. CDR3 DNA sequence: TGTGCCAGCAGCTACGGGGGAAGTGAAGCTTTCTTT. It is translated as CASSYGGSEAFF. Together with reference TRBV7-9 and TRBJ1-1, the CDR3 gives the full variable domain: DTGVSQNPRHKITKRGQNVTFRCDPISEHNRLYWYRQTLGQGPEFLTYFQNEAQLEKSRLLSDRFSAERPKGSFSTLEIQRTEQGDSAMYLCASSYGGSEAFFGQGTRLTVV.